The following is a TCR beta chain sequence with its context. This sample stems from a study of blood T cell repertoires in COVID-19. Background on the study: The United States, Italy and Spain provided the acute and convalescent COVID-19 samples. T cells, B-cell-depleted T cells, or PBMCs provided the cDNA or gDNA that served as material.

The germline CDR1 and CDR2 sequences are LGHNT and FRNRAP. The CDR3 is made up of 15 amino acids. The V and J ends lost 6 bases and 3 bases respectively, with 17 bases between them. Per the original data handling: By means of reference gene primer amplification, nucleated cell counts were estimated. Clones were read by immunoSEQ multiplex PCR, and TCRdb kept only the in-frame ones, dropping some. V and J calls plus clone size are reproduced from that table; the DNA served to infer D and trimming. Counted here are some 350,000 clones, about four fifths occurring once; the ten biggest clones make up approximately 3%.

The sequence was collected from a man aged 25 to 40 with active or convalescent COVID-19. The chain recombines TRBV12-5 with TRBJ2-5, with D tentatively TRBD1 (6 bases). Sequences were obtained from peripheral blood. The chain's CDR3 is CASGQGPDGEETQYF. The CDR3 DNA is TGTGCTAGTGGCCAGGGGCCTGATGGCGAAGAGACCCAGTACTTC.